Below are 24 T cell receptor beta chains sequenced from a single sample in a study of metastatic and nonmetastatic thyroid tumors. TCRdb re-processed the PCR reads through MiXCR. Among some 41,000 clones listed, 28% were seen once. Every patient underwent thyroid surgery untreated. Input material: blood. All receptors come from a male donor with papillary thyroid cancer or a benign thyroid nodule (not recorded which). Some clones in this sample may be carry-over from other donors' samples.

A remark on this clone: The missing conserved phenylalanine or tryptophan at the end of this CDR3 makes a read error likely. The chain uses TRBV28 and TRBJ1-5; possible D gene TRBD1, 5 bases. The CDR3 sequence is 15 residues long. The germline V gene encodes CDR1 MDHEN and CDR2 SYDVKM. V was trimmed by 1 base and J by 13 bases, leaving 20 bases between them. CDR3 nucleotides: TGTGCCAGCAGTTTATCCGGACACGTTTTTCAAACACAGCATTTG. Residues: CASSLSGHVFQTQHL.

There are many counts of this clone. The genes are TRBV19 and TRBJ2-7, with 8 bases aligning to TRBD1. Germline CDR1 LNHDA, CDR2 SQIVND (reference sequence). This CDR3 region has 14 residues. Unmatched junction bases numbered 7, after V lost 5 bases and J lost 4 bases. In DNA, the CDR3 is TGTGCCAGTAGTCCCGGACAGGGTCGATACGAGCAGTACTTC. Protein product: CASSPGQGRYEQYF.

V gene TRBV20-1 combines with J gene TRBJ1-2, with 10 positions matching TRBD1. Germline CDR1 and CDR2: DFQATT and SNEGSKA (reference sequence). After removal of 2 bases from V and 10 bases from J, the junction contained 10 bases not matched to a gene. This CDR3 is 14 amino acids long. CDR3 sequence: CSARRRQGATVYTF. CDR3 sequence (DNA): TGCAGTGCTAGAAGGAGACAGGGGGCGACTGTCTACACCTTC.

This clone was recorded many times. CDR3 in DNA: TGTGCCAGTAGTATGGTGGACTATGGCTACACCTTC. Residues: CASSMVDYGYTF. The V gene is TRBV19, the J gene TRBJ1-2; D remains ambiguous. Trimming cost V 3 bases and J 3 bases, with 5 bases left between them. The length of the CDR3 is 12 residues. The germline gives CDR1 LNHDA, CDR2 SQIVND (reference sequence).

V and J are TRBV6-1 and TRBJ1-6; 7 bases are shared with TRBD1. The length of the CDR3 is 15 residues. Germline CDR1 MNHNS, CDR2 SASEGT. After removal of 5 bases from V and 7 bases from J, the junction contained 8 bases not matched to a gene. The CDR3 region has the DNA TGTGCCAGCAGTCCCAGGGACAGCCGAAATTCACCCCTCCACTTT. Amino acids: CASSPRDSRNSPLHF.

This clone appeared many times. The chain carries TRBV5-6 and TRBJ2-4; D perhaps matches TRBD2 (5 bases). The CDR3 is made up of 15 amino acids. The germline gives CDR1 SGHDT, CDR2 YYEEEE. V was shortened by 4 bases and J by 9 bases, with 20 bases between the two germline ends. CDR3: CASSPTPLWSGIQYF. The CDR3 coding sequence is TGTGCCAGCAGCCCGACCCCTCTCTGGAGCGGCATTCAGTACTTC.

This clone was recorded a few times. The CDR3 region has the DNA TGTGCCTGCGGGGGGCGGGTTAAATACGAGCAGTACTTC. It yields the protein CACGGRVKYEQYF. The rearrangement links TRBV6-1 to TRBJ2-7; 8 bases fit TRBD2. The CDR3 runs 13 residues. Germline V gene sequence: CDR1 MNHNS, CDR2 SASEGT. V lost 11 bases and J lost 4; bases outside the gene matches: 10.

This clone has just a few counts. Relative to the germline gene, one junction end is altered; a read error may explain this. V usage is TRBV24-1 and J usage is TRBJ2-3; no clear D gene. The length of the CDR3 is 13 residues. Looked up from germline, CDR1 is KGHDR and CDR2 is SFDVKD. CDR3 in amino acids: CVTSEVITDTQYF. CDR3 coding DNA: TGTGTCACCAGTGAAGTGATCACAGATACGCAGTATTTT.

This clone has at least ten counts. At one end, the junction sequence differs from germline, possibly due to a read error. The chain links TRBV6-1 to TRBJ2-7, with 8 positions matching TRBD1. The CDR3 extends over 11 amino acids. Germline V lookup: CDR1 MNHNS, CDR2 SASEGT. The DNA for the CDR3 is TGTGCCAGTGGACAGGGCTACGAGCAGTGCTTC. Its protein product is CASGQGYEQCF.

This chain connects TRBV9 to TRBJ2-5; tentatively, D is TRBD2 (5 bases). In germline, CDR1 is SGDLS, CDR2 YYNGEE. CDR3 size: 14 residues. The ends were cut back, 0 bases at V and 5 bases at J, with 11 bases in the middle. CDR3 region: CASSVAGSEETQYF. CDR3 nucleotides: TGTGCCAGCAGCGTAGCGGGGTCGGAGGAGACCCAGTACTTC.

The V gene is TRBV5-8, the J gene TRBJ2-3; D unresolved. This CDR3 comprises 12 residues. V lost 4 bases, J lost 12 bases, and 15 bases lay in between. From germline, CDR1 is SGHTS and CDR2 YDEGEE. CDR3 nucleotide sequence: TGTGCCAGCAGCCCCCTCGCGAGTACACAGTATTTT. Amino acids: CASSPLASTQYF.

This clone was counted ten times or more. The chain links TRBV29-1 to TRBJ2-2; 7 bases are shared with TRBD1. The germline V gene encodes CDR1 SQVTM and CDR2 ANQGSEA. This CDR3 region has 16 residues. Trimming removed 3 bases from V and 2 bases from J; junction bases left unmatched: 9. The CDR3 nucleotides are TGCAGCGTTGATAGACAGGGATGGGGTAACACCGGGGAGCTGTTTTTT. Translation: CSVDRQGWGNTGELFF.

The CDR3 DNA sequence: TGTGCCAGTAGTATAGCGGGACAAGTGAACACTGAAGCTTTCTTT. Its protein is CASSIAGQVNTEAFF. V usage is TRBV19 and J usage is TRBJ1-1, with D tentatively TRBD1 (6 bases). V gave up 1 base and J gave up 0 bases, with 9 bases separating them. The CDR3 spans 15 residues. The germline V gene encodes CDR1 LNHDA and CDR2 SQIVND (reference sequence).

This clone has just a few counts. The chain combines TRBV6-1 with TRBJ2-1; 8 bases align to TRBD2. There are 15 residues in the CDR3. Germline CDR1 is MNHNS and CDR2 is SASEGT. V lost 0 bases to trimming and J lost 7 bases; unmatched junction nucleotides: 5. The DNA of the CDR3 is TGTGCCAGCAGTGAAGCGCCCGGACTAGCTAATGAGCAGTTCTTC. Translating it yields CASSEAPGLANEQFF.

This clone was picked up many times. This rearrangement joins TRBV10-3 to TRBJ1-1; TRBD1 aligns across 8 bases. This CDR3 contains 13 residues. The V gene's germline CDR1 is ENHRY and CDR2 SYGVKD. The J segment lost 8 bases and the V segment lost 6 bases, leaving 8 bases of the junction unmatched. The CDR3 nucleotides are TGTGCCATCAGGGGAACAGGGGGTCTGGAAGCTTTCTTT. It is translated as CAIRGTGGLEAFF.

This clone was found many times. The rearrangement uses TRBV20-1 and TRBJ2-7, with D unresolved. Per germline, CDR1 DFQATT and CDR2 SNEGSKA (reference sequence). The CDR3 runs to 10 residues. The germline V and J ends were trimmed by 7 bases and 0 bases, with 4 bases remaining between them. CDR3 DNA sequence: TGCAGTGGGGCCTCCTACGAGCAGTACTTC. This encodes CSGASYEQYF.

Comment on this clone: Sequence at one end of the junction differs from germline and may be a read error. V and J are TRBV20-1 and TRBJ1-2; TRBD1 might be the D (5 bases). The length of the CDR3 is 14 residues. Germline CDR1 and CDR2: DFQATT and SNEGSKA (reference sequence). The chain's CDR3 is CSARVGAGEGGYNF. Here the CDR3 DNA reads TGCAGTGCTAGAGTAGGCGCGGGGGAGGGCGGCTACAACTTC.

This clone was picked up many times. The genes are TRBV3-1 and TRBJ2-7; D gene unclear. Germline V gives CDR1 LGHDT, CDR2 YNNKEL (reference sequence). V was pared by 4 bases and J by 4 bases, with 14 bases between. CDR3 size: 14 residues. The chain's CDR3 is CASSPEGQRYEQYF. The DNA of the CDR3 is TGTGCCAGCAGCCCCGAAGGGCAGAGGTACGAGCAGTACTTC.

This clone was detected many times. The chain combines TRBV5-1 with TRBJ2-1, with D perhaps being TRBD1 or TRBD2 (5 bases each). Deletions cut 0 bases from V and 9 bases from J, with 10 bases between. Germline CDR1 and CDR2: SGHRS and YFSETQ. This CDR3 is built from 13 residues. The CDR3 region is CASSLEGRAEQFF. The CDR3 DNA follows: TGCGCCAGCAGCTTGGAGGGACGTGCTGAGCAGTTCTTC.

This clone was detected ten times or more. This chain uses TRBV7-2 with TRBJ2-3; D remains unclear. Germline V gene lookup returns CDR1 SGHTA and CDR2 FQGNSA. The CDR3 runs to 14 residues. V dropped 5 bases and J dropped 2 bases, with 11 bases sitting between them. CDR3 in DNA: TGTGCCAGCAGCCAGGAACTTCACACAGATACGCAGTATTTT. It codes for CASSQELHTDTQYF.

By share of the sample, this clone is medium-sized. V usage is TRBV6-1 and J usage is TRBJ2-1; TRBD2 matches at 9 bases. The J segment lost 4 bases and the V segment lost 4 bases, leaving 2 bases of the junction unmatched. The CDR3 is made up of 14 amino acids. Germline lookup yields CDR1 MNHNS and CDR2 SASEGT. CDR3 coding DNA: TGTGCCAGCAGTGGGACTAGCGATTACAATGAGCAGTTCTTC. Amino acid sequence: CASSGTSDYNEQFF.

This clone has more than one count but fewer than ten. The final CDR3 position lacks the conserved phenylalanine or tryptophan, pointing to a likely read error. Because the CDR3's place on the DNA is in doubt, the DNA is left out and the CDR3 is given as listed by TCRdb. This CDR3 reads CASSSRGGGANVLNL. J is TRBJ2-6 and V is TRBV27; the listed D gene, TRBD1, was not tested against the DNA. The CDR3 extends over 15 residues, inclusive of both ends. Germline CDR1 MNHEY, CDR2 SMNVEV (reference sequence).

The CDR3 sequence is CASTPTSGSVGEQYF. The CDR3 DNA reads TGTGCCAGCACCCCCACTAGCGGGAGTGTGGGGGAGCAGTACTTC. V usage is TRBV7-9 and J usage is TRBJ2-7, with 11 nucleotides matching TRBD2. This CDR3 contains 15 residues. Trimming at V came to 7 bases and at J to 7 bases, leaving 12 bases not matched to a gene. Per the germline V gene, CDR1 is SEHNR and CDR2 is FQNEAQ (reference sequence).

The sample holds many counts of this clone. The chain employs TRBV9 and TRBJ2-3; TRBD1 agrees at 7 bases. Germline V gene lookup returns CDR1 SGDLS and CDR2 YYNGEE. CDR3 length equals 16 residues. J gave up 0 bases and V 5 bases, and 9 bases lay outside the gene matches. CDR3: CASSRTGTASTDTQYF. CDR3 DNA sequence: TGTGCCAGCAGTCGTACCGGGACAGCTAGCACAGATACGCAGTATTTT.